The clone carrying this T cell receptor beta chain was counted only a few times. This entry comes from a study of blood T cell repertoires in COVID-19. Losses at the gene ends were 6 bases for V and 7 bases for J; bases not matched to a gene: 8. This CDR3 spans 13 amino acids. CDR1 and CDR2 from the germline V gene are ENHRY and SYGVKD. Profiled with immunoSEQ multiplex PCR; TCRdb holds only in-frame clones, not every one. The profile shows some 55,000 clones, around 87% of them singletons. The clonotype was recovered from a man in his 60s with acute or convalescent COVID-19. Material for sequencing was peripheral blood. The rearrangement joins TRBV10-3 to TRBJ1-1; 7 positions agree with TRBD1. The CDR3 DNA follows: TGTGCCATCAGAGCAGGGGGTGAGGGTGAAGCTTTCTTT. Its protein product is CAIRAGGEGEAFF.